This T cell receptor (beta chain) is drawn from a study of blood T cell repertoires in COVID-19. Trimming stripped 3 bases from V and 4 bases from J, with 11 bases between. Germline V gene sequence: CDR1 GTSNPN, CDR2 SVGIG (reference sequence). This CDR3 is built from 13 residues. Up to 2 weeks before entering the study, exposed participants had met a COVID-19 case. As processed by the authors: Reference gene primer amplification in the assay estimated nucleated cell counts. TCRdb's copy holds only in-frame clones and misses some; the assay was immunoSEQ multiplex PCR. The V and J calls and the clone size are those of that table, but D and trimming were determined from the DNA. The sample yields approximately 380,000 clones, 90% to 95% seen once.

The specimen sequenced was PBMCs or T cells enriched from blood (not recorded which). This rearrangement joins TRBV30 to TRBJ2-3, with D perhaps TRBD2 (7 bases). This sequence was found in a woman aged 40-49 years who had been exposed to COVID-19. This chain's CDR3 is CAWSGGLADTQYF. CDR3 nucleotides: TGTGCCTGGAGCGGGGGGCTTGCAGATACGCAGTATTTT.